Listed here are 2 T cell receptor beta chains from one sample, sequenced in a study of early T cells in non-severe SARS-CoV-2 infection. TCRdb redid the calling of the 5' RACE reads with MiXCR, one entry per CDR3 protein. There are tens of thousands of distinct CDR3 sequences in the sample; about 14% occur only once, and under 4% lies in the top ten. The specimen was whole blood. All receptors come from an adult who was a healthcare worker with PCR-confirmed SARS-CoV-2 infection or an uninfected control (not recorded which).

This clonotype appeared a few times. The J gene is TRBJ2-1, the V gene TRBV5-1, with unresolved D. Trimming removed 0 bases from V and 7 bases from J, with 11 bases in between. This CDR3 comprises 14 residues. Germline lookup yields CDR1 SGHRS and CDR2 YFSETQ. CDR3 sequence: CASSLASRPNEQFF. In DNA, the CDR3 is TGCGCCAGCAGCTTGGCCTCGCGGCCGAATGAGCAGTTCTTC.

This clonotype has just a few counts. The chain uses TRBV7-8 and TRBJ2-5, with TRBD2 as a possible D gene (6 bases). With 5 bases removed from V and 4 bases from J, the gap between germline ends came to 17 bases. The CDR3 is 15 amino acids. Germline lookup yields CDR1 SGHVS and CDR2 FQNEAQ. This CDR3 is CASSPFRVGGETQYF. As DNA, the CDR3 is TGTGCCAGCAGCCCCTTTCGAGTGGGGGGAGAGACCCAGTACTTC.